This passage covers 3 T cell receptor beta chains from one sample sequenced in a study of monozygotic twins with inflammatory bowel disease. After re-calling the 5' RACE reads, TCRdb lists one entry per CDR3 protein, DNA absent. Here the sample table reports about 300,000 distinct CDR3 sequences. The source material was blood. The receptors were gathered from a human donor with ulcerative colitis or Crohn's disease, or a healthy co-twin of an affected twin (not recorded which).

CDR3: CASSSGNTGELFF. This chain connects TRBV28 to TRBJ2-2. This CDR3 is built from 13 residues. The germline V gene encodes CDR1 MDHEN and CDR2 SYDVKM.

The CDR3 loop is CASRREGDLYEQYF. The rearrangement uses TRBV5-1 and TRBJ2-7; TCRdb calls TRBD2, which cannot be checked without DNA. The CDR3 length is 14 residues. In germline, CDR1 is SGHRS, CDR2 YFSETQ.

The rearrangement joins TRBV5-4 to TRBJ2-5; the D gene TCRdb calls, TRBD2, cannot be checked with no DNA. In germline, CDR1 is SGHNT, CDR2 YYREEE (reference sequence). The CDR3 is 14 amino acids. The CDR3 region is CASSFSVRLETQYF.